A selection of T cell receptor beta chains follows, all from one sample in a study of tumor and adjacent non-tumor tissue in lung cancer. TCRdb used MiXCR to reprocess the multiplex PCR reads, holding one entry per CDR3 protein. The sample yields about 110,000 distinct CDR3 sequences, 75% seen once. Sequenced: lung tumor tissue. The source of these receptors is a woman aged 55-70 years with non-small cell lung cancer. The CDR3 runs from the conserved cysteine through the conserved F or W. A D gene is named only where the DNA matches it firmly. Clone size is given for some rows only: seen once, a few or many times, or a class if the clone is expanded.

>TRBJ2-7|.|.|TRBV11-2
TGTGCCAGCAGCTTATCGTACGGGGAGCGGTACTTC
CASSLSYGERYF
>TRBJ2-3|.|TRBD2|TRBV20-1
TGCAGTACTATCCTCGGACTAGCGGGAATCGAAGATGCGCAGTATTTT
CSTILGLAGIEDAQYF
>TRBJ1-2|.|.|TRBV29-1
TGCAGCGTTGTCGGTACTGGGAACTATGGCTACACCTTC
CSVVGTGNYGYTF
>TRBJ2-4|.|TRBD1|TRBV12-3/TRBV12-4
TGTGTCAGCAGTCGACAGGGCACTTTAGCCAAAAATATTCAGTACTTC
CVSSRQGTLAKNIQYF
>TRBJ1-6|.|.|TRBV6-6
TGTGTCAGCAGTTTTGATGAAGAGAGCTCCTATAATTCACCCATCCACTTC
CVSSFDEESSYNSPIHF
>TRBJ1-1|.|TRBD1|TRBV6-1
TGTGCCAACAGGGGGCCTCTTTTGAACACTGAAGCTTTCTTT
CANRGPLLNTEAFF
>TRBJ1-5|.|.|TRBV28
TGTGCCAGCATCAAGTGGACTGTCAATCAGCCCCAACATTTT
CASIKWTVNQPQHF
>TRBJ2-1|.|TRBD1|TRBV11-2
TGTGCCAGCAGTTTCGACAGGGTCGGTGAGCAGTTCTTC
CASSFDRVGEQFF
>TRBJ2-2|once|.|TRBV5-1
TGCGCCAGCAGCTTTACGAGGATCGGAGACACCGGGGAGCTGTTTTTT
CASSFTRIGDTGELFF
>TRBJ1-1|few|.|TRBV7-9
TGTGCCAGCAGCTCAAATGACGGATACATGAACACTGAAGCTTTCTTT
CASSSNDGYMNTEAFF
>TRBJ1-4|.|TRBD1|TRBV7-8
TGTGCCAGCAGCACAGACAGGGGCGAAAAACTGTTTTTT
CASSTDRGEKLFF
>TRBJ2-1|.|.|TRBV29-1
TGCAGCGTTGGCCATATGGCGGATGAGCAGTCCTTC
CSVGHMADEQSF
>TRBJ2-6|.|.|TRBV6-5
TGTGCCAGCAGTCGACAGGGAGGAAGGGGGGCCAAGGTCCTGACTTTC
CASSRQGGRGAKVLTF
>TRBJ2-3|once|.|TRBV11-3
TGTGCTAGCAGCCCCGCCGGGCAGGGAGATCATACGCACTATTTT
CASSPAGQGDHTHYF
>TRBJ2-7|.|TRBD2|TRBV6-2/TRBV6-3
TGTGTCAGCAGTAAGCCGGGACTAGCGGGCGCGCCAATACTCTACGAGCAGTACTTC
CVSSKPGLAGAPILYEQYF
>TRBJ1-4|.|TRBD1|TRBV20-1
TGCAGTGTTGGGGGGGACAGGGACGAAAAACTAGTTTTT
CSVGGDRDEKLVF
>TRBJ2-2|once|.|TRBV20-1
TGCAGTGCTAGATCGAGTACCGGGGAGCTGTCTTTT
CSARSSTGELSF
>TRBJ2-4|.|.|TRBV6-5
TGTACCAGCAGACCATCGAAAGGGGGAGGGACCAAGAACATTCAGTACTTC
CTSRPSKGGGTKNIQYF
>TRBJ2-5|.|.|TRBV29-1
TGCAACGCCCGACAGGGAGGGGACACCCAGTACTTC
CNARQGGDTQYF
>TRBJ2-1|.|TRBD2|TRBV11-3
TGTGACAGCAGCCGCCAGGGACTAGCGGGGCGAAGGTCCTACAATGAGCAGTTCTTC
CDSSRQGLAGRRSYNEQFF
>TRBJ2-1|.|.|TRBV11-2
TGTGCCAGCAGCTGGCGGAATCGCAATGAGCAGTTCTTC
CASSWRNRNEQFF
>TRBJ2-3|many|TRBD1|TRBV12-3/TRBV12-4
TGTGCCAGCAGTTTGGGGACAGGGAGAGATACGCAGTATTTT
CASSLGTGRDTQYF
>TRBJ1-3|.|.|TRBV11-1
TGTGCTACCCGGGAGGACACCGGAAACACCATATATTTT
CATREDTGNTIYF
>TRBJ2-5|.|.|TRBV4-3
TGCGCTAACAGCCGACACCGGGACTCACAAGAGCCCCAGTACTTC
CANSRHRDSQEPQYF
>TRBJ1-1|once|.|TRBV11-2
TGTGCCAGCAGCTCTTCGTCCGGGAATGAAGCCTTCTTT
CASSSSSGNEAFF
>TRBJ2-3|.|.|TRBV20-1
TGCAGTATCCAAAGGGGACGGACAGATACACAGTATTTT
CSIQRGRTDTQYF
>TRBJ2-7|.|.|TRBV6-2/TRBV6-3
TGTGCCAGCATCACCCGGAAGACAAAGGGGTTTCGCGAGCAGTACTTC
CASITRKTKGFREQYF
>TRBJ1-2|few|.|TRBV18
TGTGCCAGCTCACCACCCGCAGCTAATTTCTATGACTACACCTTC
CASSPPAANFYDYTF
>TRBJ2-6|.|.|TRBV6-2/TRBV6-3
TGTGCCACCACAGCGGAAAGCTCTGGGGCCACCGTCCTGACTTTT
CATTAESSGATVLTF
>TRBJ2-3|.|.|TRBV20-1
TGCAGTGCTAGTATAGACACGCACTATTTT
CSASIDTHYF
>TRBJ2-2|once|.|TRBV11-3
TGTGCCAGCAACTTATATGGCAGCACCGGGGAGCTGTTTTTT
CASNLYGSTGELFF
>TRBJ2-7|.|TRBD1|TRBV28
TGTGCCAGCAGTCGGGGACAGTTATCCTACGAGCATTACTTC
CASSRGQLSYEHYF
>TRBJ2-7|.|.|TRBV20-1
TGCAGTGCTAGAGGGAAGGGGGTGTTCTCCTACGAGCAGTACTTC
CSARGKGVFSYEQYF
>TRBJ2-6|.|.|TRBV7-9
TGTGCCAGCAGTTCTAGGGCCAACGACCTGACTTTC
CASSSRANDLTF
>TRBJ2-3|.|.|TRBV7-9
TGTACCAGCAGTCTTCCGCCCGTCTCGAGCACAGATACGCAGTATTTT
CTSSLPPVSSTDTQYF
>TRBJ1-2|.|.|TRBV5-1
TGCGCCAGCAGTTTGGGACAAGGACCCTATGGCTACACCTTC
CASSLGQGPYGYTF
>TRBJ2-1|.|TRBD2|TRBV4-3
TGCGCCAGCGGCCGGACTAGCGGGGGGGGCAATGAGCAGTTCTTC
CASGRTSGGGNEQFF
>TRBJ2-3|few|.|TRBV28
TGTGCCAGTAGTAGGGCCGATACGCGGTATTTT
CASSRADTRYF
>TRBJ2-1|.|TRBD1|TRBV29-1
TGCAGGGTTCCCCCTGGAGGGACAGGTGTCAATGAGCACTTCTTC
CRVPPGGTGVNEHFF
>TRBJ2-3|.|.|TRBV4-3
TGCGCCAGCAACCAAGATTTGGCGGGCGCCACAGGTACGCAGTATTTT
CASNQDLAGATGTQYF
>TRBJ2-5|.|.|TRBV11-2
TGTACCAGCAGCTTACGCCTAGACCAAGAGACCCAGTACTTC
CTSSLRLDQETQYF